This entry lists 30 T cell receptor beta chains sequenced from one sample in a study of lymphopenia after photon versus proton radiotherapy. The table came from immunoSEQ multiplex PCR; TCRdb's copy has only in-frame clones and leaves some out. The table lists under 80,000 clones, about 90% of them singletons, with 2% to 3% in the top ten. Here the sequenced sample was peripheral blood, taken from a patient treated with photon-based radiotherapy. The source of these receptors is a man in his forties with gastric cancer.

The genes are TRBV5-8 and TRBJ2-1; 8 bases match TRBD1. V lost 4 bases, J lost 1 base, and 10 bases stayed unmatched. Germline assignment: CDR1 SGHTS and CDR2 YDEGEE. This CDR3 has 17 residues. CDR3: CASSLGQGTTSYNEQFF. Written as DNA, the CDR3 is TGTGCCAGCAGCCTCGGACAGGGAACTACGTCCTACAATGAGCAGTTCTTC.

For this clone: The junction does not match germline at one end; this may be a read error. The chain recombines TRBV11-3 with TRBJ2-7; D call uncertain. The CDR3 is 9 amino acids. Germline values: CDR1 SGHNT, CDR2 YENEEA. CDR3 DNA sequence: TGTGCCAGCAGCCTAGGACCAATCTTC. It yields the protein CASSLGPIF.

The CDR3 sequence is CASSFGETDTQYF. In nucleotides, the CDR3 is TGTGCCAGCAGCTTTGGGGAGACAGATACGCAGTATTTT. This rearrangement joins TRBV7-2 to TRBJ2-3; possible D gene TRBD2, 5 bases. This CDR3 has 13 amino acids. V was trimmed by 3 bases and J by 3 bases, leaving 7 bases between them. Germline CDR1 reads SGHTA; CDR2 reads FQGNSA.

To note about this clone: No conserved phenylalanine or tryptophan is present at the end of the CDR3, so a read error is the likely explanation. V and J are TRBV6-4 and TRBJ1-2; 8 bases agree with TRBD1. CDR3 length equals 16 residues. The V gene's germline CDR1 is MRHNA and CDR2 SNTAGT. CDR3 in DNA: TGTGCCAGCAGTTACTCTTCCGGGACAGGAGTCTATGGCTACACCATC. It is translated as CASSYSSGTGVYGYTI.

The chain links TRBV7-2 to TRBJ1-1, with D unclear. The CDR3 is made up of 14 amino acids. Germline V gene sequence: CDR1 SGHTA, CDR2 FQGNSA. V dropped 4 bases and J dropped 4 bases, with 13 bases sitting between them. This chain's CDR3 is CASSWEAWGTEAFF. The CDR3, as DNA: TGTGCCAGCAGCTGGGAAGCTTGGGGCACTGAAGCTTTCTTT.

There are a few counts of this clone. The chain couples TRBV10-2 to TRBJ1-1; 7 bases map to TRBD1. The length of the CDR3 is 13 residues. Germline CDR1 and CDR2: WSHSY and SAAADI. The V gene end was trimmed by 6 bases and the J gene end by 4 bases; junction bases not matched to a gene: 5. The CDR3 coding sequence is TGCGCCAGCAGCGCAGGGGGTTTCACTGAAGCTTTCTTT. It is translated as CASSAGGFTEAFF.

The CDR3 nucleotides are TGTGCCAGCACCAGGGGTACGAGACCAATCTATGGCTACACCTTC. The encoded protein is CASTRGTRPIYGYTF. The rearrangement links TRBV6-5 to TRBJ1-2; a weak D match, TRBD1 (6 bases). Germline CDR1 reads MNHEY; CDR2 reads SVGAGI. V gave up 7 bases and J gave up 4 bases, with 19 bases separating them. The CDR3 spans 15 residues.

The CDR3 coding sequence is TGTGCCAGCAGCCCCGACAGCGCTGAAGCTTTCTTT. Encoded protein: CASSPDSAEAFF. V is TRBV9 and J is TRBJ1-1, with a possible D match to TRBD1 (5 bases). V shed 4 bases and J shed 6 bases, with 10 bases lying between them. Per the germline V gene, CDR1 is SGDLS and CDR2 is YYNGEE. This CDR3 spans 12 amino acids.

V is TRBV9 and J is TRBJ1-6; D is ambiguous. The germline gives CDR1 SGDLS, CDR2 YYNGEE. The CDR3 length is 15 residues. V dropped 0 bases and J dropped 9 bases, with 13 bases sitting between them. This chain's CDR3 is CASSVAWDMGSPLHF. DNA for the CDR3: TGTGCCAGCAGCGTAGCTTGGGATATGGGTTCACCCCTCCACTTT.

The V call is TRBV6-1, the J call TRBJ2-7, with 7 bases matching TRBD1. Looked up from germline, CDR1 is MNHNS and CDR2 is SASEGT. The V gene end was trimmed by 8 bases and the J gene end by 5 bases; junction bases not matched to a gene: 9. The CDR3 contains 13 residues. The DNA for the CDR3 is TGTGCCAGCGACGGGACAGTAAAGGACGAGCAGTACTTC. This encodes CASDGTVKDEQYF.

CDR3 DNA: TGTGCCAGTAGTAGCCAGAGGGGAGGCGGGGGGGCAAAAAATGAGCAGTTCTTC. Residues: CASSSQRGGGGAKNEQFF. The V gene is TRBV19, the J gene TRBJ2-1, with 9 nucleotides matching TRBD2. The germline V gene encodes CDR1 LNHDA and CDR2 SQIVND (reference sequence). Trimming removed 4 bases from V and 7 bases from J; junction bases left unmatched: 17. CDR3 length: 18 amino acids.

The J gene is TRBJ1-2, the V gene TRBV9; D gene unclear. The V gene lost 0 bases and the J gene lost 3 bases, with 9 bases spanning the gap. In germline, CDR1 is SGDLS, CDR2 YYNGEE. The CDR3 runs to 14 residues. CDR3 protein: CASSVGRADYGYTF. CDR3 DNA sequence: TGTGCCAGCAGCGTAGGGAGGGCCGACTATGGCTACACCTTC.

The V call is TRBV7-9, the J call TRBJ1-6, with a possible D match to TRBD1 (6 bases). Trimming stripped 0 bases from V and 9 bases from J, with 15 bases between. From germline, CDR1 is SEHNR and CDR2 FQNEAQ (reference sequence). The CDR3 covers 16 residues. This chain's CDR3 is CASSLAGGPGSSPLHF. The CDR3 bases are TGTGCCAGCAGCTTAGCTGGGGGGCCGGGGAGTTCACCCCTCCACTTT.

This clone was seen many times. The genes are TRBV18 and TRBJ1-1, with 7 bases matching TRBD1. The CDR3 is 16 residues long. The germline V gene encodes CDR1 KGHSH and CDR2 LQKENI. With 3 bases clipped from V and 0 bases from J, the junction kept 7 bases outside the gene matches. The CDR3 sequence is CASSPITGALNTEAFF. CDR3 sequence (DNA): TGTGCCAGCTCACCGATTACAGGGGCCCTGAACACTGAAGCTTTCTTT.

The chain employs TRBV18 and TRBJ1-1, with D uncertain. Per germline, CDR1 KGHSH and CDR2 LQKENI. The V and J ends lost 0 bases and 1 base respectively, with 9 bases between them. This CDR3 contains 15 residues. The CDR3 is CASSPPDLGNTEAFF. In DNA, the CDR3 is TGTGCCAGCTCACCACCGGATCTGGGGAACACTGAAGCTTTCTTT.

V gene TRBV5-6 combines with J gene TRBJ1-1; tentative D call: TRBD1 (5 bases). This CDR3 comprises 12 residues. V dropped 4 bases and J dropped 7 bases, with 11 bases sitting between them. Looked up from germline, CDR1 is SGHDT and CDR2 is YYEEEE. The CDR3 region is CASSPGGDEAFF. For the CDR3, the DNA is TGTGCCAGCAGCCCTGGAGGGGATGAAGCTTTCTTT.

This sequence joins TRBV6-5 and TRBJ1-4, with D perhaps matching TRBD1 (5 bases). The CDR3 totals 15 residues. V was trimmed by 6 bases and J by 5 bases, leaving 16 bases between them. The V gene's germline CDR1 is MNHEY and CDR2 SVGAGI. Here the CDR3 DNA reads TGTGCCAGCAGCGCCCGGGGGAGGGGCAATGAAAAACTGTTTTTT. It encodes CASSARGRGNEKLFF.

The J gene is TRBJ1-1, the V gene TRBV5-4, with D possibly TRBD1 on 5 matching bases. The CDR3 extends over 14 amino acids. Germline assignment: CDR1 SGHNT and CDR2 YYREEE (reference sequence). Trimming shortened V by 4 bases and J by 4 bases, and 14 bases separated the two germline ends. The chain's CDR3 is CASSGSQGLTEAFF. For the CDR3, the DNA is TGTGCCAGCAGCGGAAGCCAGGGTCTCACTGAAGCTTTCTTT.

This clone occurred once. The chain combines TRBV28 with TRBJ1-2; D gene ambiguous. CDR3 length: 14 residues. CDR1 is MDHEN, CDR2 SYDVKM, per germline. V lost 11 bases to trimming and J lost 3 bases, with 19 bases between them. CDR3 DNA sequence: TGTGCCTCGCGGGTGGCTTACGTTGACTATGGCTACACCTTC. This gives the protein CASRVAYVDYGYTF.

This sequence joins TRBV7-9 and TRBJ2-3; TRBD2 aligns across 7 bases. The length of the CDR3 is 14 residues. Germline V lookup: CDR1 SEHNR, CDR2 FQNEAQ (reference sequence). The trim removed 3 bases at V and 0 bases at J, leaving 0 bases unmatched. The CDR3 nucleotides read TGTGCCAGCAGCTTCGGGGGGAGCACAGATACGCAGTATTTT. It encodes CASSFGGSTDTQYF.

The chain links TRBV19 to TRBJ2-5; a weak D match, TRBD2 (6 bases). Germline V gene data show CDR1 as LNHDA and CDR2 as SQIVND (reference sequence). With 4 bases removed from V and 5 bases from J, the gap between germline ends came to 14 bases. The CDR3 is 14 residues long. The DNA for the CDR3 is TGTGCCAGTAGTAATTTTGGACGGGGGGAGACCCAGTACTTC. Residues: CASSNFGRGETQYF. The variable domain in full, completed from reference TRBV19 and TRBJ2-5, reads DGGITQSPKYLFRKEGQNVTLSCEQNLNHDAMYWYRQDPGQGLRLIYYSQIVNDFQKGDIAEGYSVSREKKESFPLTVTSAQKNPTAFYLCASSNFGRGETQYFGPGTRLLVL.

This clone was observed a handful of times. J is TRBJ1-1 and V is TRBV30, with 9 bases aligning to TRBD1. CDR1 GTSNPN and CDR2 SVGIG come from the germline V gene (reference sequence). The CDR3 is 13 residues long. V was pared by 4 bases and J by 1 base, with 1 base of the junction left unmatched. CDR3: CAWKDRGNTEAFF. The CDR3 nucleotides read TGTGCCTGGAAGGACAGGGGGAACACTGAAGCTTTCTTT.

CDR3 sequence (DNA): TGTGCCAGCAGCTTAGGACAGGGATGGTTGGATGAGCAGTTCTTC. It specifies CASSLGQGWLDEQFF. The chain employs TRBV7-3 and TRBJ2-1; 8 bases fit TRBD1. The CDR3 totals 15 residues. Looked up from germline, CDR1 is SGHTA and CDR2 is FQGTGA. The V segment lost 2 bases and the J segment 8 bases; nucleotides outside the gene matches: 8.

This clone appeared a single time. This sequence joins TRBV4-3 and TRBJ2-5; 9 nucleotides align to TRBD2. Losses at the gene ends were 0 bases for V and 2 bases for J; bases not matched to a gene: 4. The CDR3 has 16 amino acids. Germline CDR1 LGHNA, CDR2 YSLEER. CDR3 region: CASSQDRRGGQETQYF. Written as DNA, the CDR3 is TGCGCCAGCAGCCAAGATAGGCGGGGGGGGCAAGAGACCCAGTACTTC.

The chain employs TRBV21-1 and TRBJ1-4; the D call in the table, TRBD1, was not verified against the DNA. TRBV21-1 counts as a pseudogene. The CDR3 contains 19 residues. The CDR3 region has the DNA TGTGCCAGCAGCACCCTTTGGACAGGGGAGGTCCCTGGTAATGAAAAACTGTTTTTT. It translates to CASSTLWTGEVPGNEKLFF.

This chain links TRBV18 with TRBJ2-7; TRBD2 matches at 14 bases. Per the germline V gene, CDR1 is KGHSH and CDR2 is LQKENI. V was clipped by 6 bases and J by 3 bases; unmatched bases: 7. The CDR3 has 16 amino acids. This chain's CDR3 is CASSQRLAGGIYEQYF. The CDR3 DNA reads as TGTGCCAGCTCCCAACGACTAGCGGGGGGGATCTACGAGCAGTACTTC.

A remark on this clone: Other nucleotide sequences in the sample specify the same CDR3. The chain joins TRBV29-1 to TRBJ2-7; TRBD1 matches 9 bases. This CDR3 has 12 residues. Germline assignment: CDR1 SQVTM and CDR2 ANQGSEA. Germline trimming cut 5 bases from V and 6 bases from J; bases unmatched to any gene: 5. CDR3 residues: CSVNRGPGEQYF. In nucleotides, the CDR3 is TGCAGCGTTAACAGGGGGCCGGGCGAGCAGTACTTC.

This chain joins TRBV30 and TRBJ2-5, with unresolved D. Per the germline V gene, CDR1 is GTSNPN and CDR2 is SVGIG (reference sequence). V lost 2 bases and J 8 bases, leaving 12 bases between the germline ends. CDR3 size: 12 residues. The CDR3 protein is CAWSTLYSTQYF. CDR3 bases: TGTGCCTGGAGTACCCTCTACTCAACCCAGTACTTC.

The V gene is TRBV9, the J gene TRBJ2-7; D ambiguous. This CDR3 has 16 residues. V lost 0 bases and J 0 bases, leaving 13 bases between the germline ends. Germline V gives CDR1 SGDLS, CDR2 YYNGEE. This CDR3 reads CASSVVSLDCSYEQYF. DNA for the CDR3: TGTGCCAGCAGCGTAGTATCTCTTGACTGCTCCTACGAGCAGTACTTC.

This clone was seen a few times. V and J are TRBV7-2 and TRBJ1-5; a weak D match, TRBD1 (5 bases). Germline CDR1 and CDR2: SGHTA and FQGNSA. The CDR3 is made up of 16 amino acids. V lost 1 base, J lost 0 bases, and 10 bases lay in between. In DNA form, the CDR3 reads TGTGCCAGCAGCTTAGGGCCAGGGTATAGCAATCAGCCCCAGCATTTT. Protein: CASSLGPGYSNQPQHF.